This T cell receptor (beta chain) came from a study of radiation and T cells in renal cell carcinoma. General study findings and limits: Without pretreatment biopsies, baseline tumor clonotype presence was undetermined. From baseline, blood top tumor clonotypes peaked at 2 weeks post-radiation.

The germline gives CDR1 SGHAT, CDR2 FQNNGV. This CDR3 region has 16 residues. V lost 5 bases, J lost 2 bases, and 6 bases stayed unmatched. Profiling relied on immunoSEQ multiplex PCR, and the TCRdb table lists in-frame clones only, not all of them. Among about 77,000 clones listed, around 78% were seen once. As for time point: blood 4 weeks post-SBRT, at nephrectomy. Treatment given: 15 Gy SBRT to primary tumor, nephrectomy 4 weeks later. Nephrectomy followed 15 Gy stereotactic body radiation by 4 weeks. Blood was sampled at baseline, 2 weeks and 4 weeks after SBRT. To note about this clone: Its antigen is unidentified.

The chain carries TRBV11-2 and TRBJ2-1, with TRBD2 identical over 10 bases. The clonotype originates from a woman between 55 and 75 years old with renal cell carcinoma. Here the sequenced sample was blood, taken from a patient whose treatment included radiotherapy and nephrectomy. CDR3 loop: CASSRGLALTYNEQFF. CDR3 DNA: TGTGCCAGCAGCAGGGGACTAGCGCTCACCTACAATGAGCAGTTCTTC.